This TCR beta chain was retrieved from a study of T-cell reconstitution after alpha-beta-depleted transplantation in children. V lost 4 bases and J 1 base, leaving 8 bases between the germline ends. Germline assignment: CDR1 SGHRS and CDR2 YFSETQ. The CDR3 is 13 residues long. For TCRbeta, the library was prepared with unique molecular identifiers. TCRdb re-called the PCR reads with MiXCR, one entry per CDR3 protein. The sample includes 450,000 to 550,000 distinct CDR3 sequences, 9.5% to 12% of them seen just once. Study outcomes and limitations: In patients about two months after transplant, alpha-beta T cells reportedly arose from several hundred expanded graft clones. T-cell numbers and diversity, one year after transplant, stemmed largely from T cells that were newly produced. Surviving recipient T cells and thymic progenitors produced the high day-60 TCRbeta diversity seen in some patients.

This clonotype was counted at least ten times. Its specificity is unknown. This clonotype was obtained from a female patient aged 2-9 years who had a stem cell transplant for aplastic anemia, so the T cells may come from the graft donor. The material was PBMCs, mostly from graft donor cells, obtained 180 days after TCRalphabeta/CD19-depleted stem cell transplant. V and J are TRBV5-1 and TRBJ1-1; D is undetermined. CDR3 nucleotide sequence: TGCGCCAGCAGCGCCAGGTGGAACACTGAAGCTTTCTTT. Its protein is CASSARWNTEAFF.